Listed below are T cell receptor beta chains from one sample, sequenced in a study of control samples from healthy donors and cancer patients. Sequencing was performed with immunoSEQ multiplex PCR; in TCRdb, only in-frame clones are kept and a portion is missing. The sample contains approximately 44,000 clones, over 65% of which appear only once. Specimen: formalin-fixed, paraffin-embedded tissue. The receptors here all came from a male donor with melanoma. CDR3s include the opening cysteine and the closing phenylalanine or tryptophan. Fields, in order: CDR3 protein, CDR3 DNA, J gene, D gene, clone size, V gene. D genes are given only for firm matches. Clone size, where shown, is once, few, many, or a class for clones that have expanded.

CDR3: CASSQYNTGELFF
DNA: TGTGCCAGCAGCCAATATAACACCGGGGAGCTGTTTTTT
J: TRBJ2-2
D: -
size: -
V: TRBV14

CDR3: CASSSDGSSYNEQFF
DNA: TGTGCCAGCAGTTCTGACGGGAGCTCCTACAATGAGCAGTTCTTC
J: TRBJ2-1
D: -
size: -
V: TRBV27

CDR3: CASSLRDGTGQYF
DNA: TGTGCCAGCAGTCTTCGGGACGGGACGGGGCAGTATTTT
J: TRBJ2-3
D: -
size: once
V: TRBV2

CDR3: CASSYSTPRDQPQHF
DNA: TGTGCCAGCAGTTACTCGACCCCGCGGGATCAGCCCCAGCATTTT
J: TRBJ1-5
D: -
size: -
V: TRBV6-6

CDR3: CASSLEDAANEQFF
DNA: TGCGCCAGCAGCTTGGAGGACGCGGCCAATGAGCAGTTCTTC
J: TRBJ2-1
D: -
size: -
V: TRBV5-1

CDR3: CASSLAWREGETQYF
DNA: TGTGCCAGCAGCTTAGCGTGGCGGGAGGGAGAGACCCAGTACTTC
J: TRBJ2-5
D: TRBD2
size: -
V: TRBV7-9

CDR3: CASSPTGAGAEQYF
DNA: TGTGCCAGCAGCCCCACAGGGGCGGGGGCCGAGCAGTACTTC
J: TRBJ2-7
D: -
size: -
V: TRBV7-9

CDR3: CASSDLGQGDEKLFF
DNA: TGTGCCAGCAGCGACCTGGGACAGGGCGATGAAAAACTGTTTTTT
J: TRBJ1-4
D: TRBD1
size: -
V: TRBV3-1/TRBV3-2

CDR3: CASSLLANLGTDTQYF
DNA: TGTGCCAGCAGTTTATTAGCGAATCTGGGCACAGATACGCAGTATTTT
J: TRBJ2-3
D: -
size: -
V: TRBV28

CDR3: CAWIQGPGEKLFF
DNA: TGTGCCTGGATCCAGGGGCCCGGAGAAAAACTGTTTTTT
J: TRBJ1-4
D: -
size: -
V: TRBV30

CDR3: CASSQGLSGLGYEQYF
DNA: TGTGCCAGCAGCCAAGGACTCTCGGGACTAGGCTACGAGCAGTACTTC
J: TRBJ2-7
D: TRBD2
size: -
V: TRBV3-1/TRBV3-2

CDR3: CATAEVGSRNEQFF
DNA: TGTGCCACCGCAGAGGTAGGTAGCCGAAATGAGCAGTTCTTC
J: TRBJ2-1
D: -
size: few
V: TRBV24-1

CDR3: CASSPKAGGTGELFF
DNA: TGTGCCAGCAGCCCGAAAGCGGGAGGCACCGGGGAGCTGTTTTTT
J: TRBJ2-2
D: TRBD2
size: -
V: TRBV7-3

CDR3: CASSLTGRGTEAFF
DNA: TGTGCCAGCAGTTTAACAGGGAGGGGGACTGAAGCTTTCTTT
J: TRBJ1-1
D: -
size: many
V: TRBV27

CDR3: CASSFGQGTDTQYF
DNA: TGTGCCAGCAGCTTTGGGCAGGGCACAGATACGCAGTATTTT
J: TRBJ2-3
D: -
size: few
V: TRBV7-3

CDR3: CASREEGQGALGHF
DNA: TGTGCCAGCAGAGAGGAGGGACAGGGGGCGTTGGGGCACTTC
J: TRBJ2-7
D: TRBD1
size: once
V: TRBV28

CDR3: CASSPRGGVDTF
DNA: TGTGCCAGTAGTCCTCGGGGAGGGGTAGACACCTTC
J: TRBJ1-2
D: -
size: -
V: TRBV19

CDR3: CASTGGVAGGPDTQYF
DNA: TGTGCCAGCACGGGGGGAGTAGCGGGAGGGCCGGATACGCAGTATTTT
J: TRBJ2-3
D: TRBD2
size: once
V: TRBV2

CDR3: CSASSGRPTDTQYF
DNA: TGCAGTGCTAGTTCCGGAAGGCCGACAGATACGCAGTATTTT
J: TRBJ2-3
D: -
size: -
V: TRBV20-1

CDR3: CASSEQGGSTDTQYF
DNA: TGTGCCAGCAGTGAACAGGGAGGGAGCACAGATACGCAGTATTTT
J: TRBJ2-3
D: TRBD2
size: -
V: TRBV6-1

CDR3: CATKGQGASAAFF
DNA: TGTGCCACCAAGGGACAGGGGGCGTCCGCAGCTTTCTTT
J: TRBJ1-1
D: TRBD1
size: few
V: TRBV19

CDR3: CASRAGGGAKNIQYF
DNA: TGTGCCAGTAGGGCGGGAGGTGGAGCCAAAAACATTCAGTACTTC
J: TRBJ2-4
D: TRBD2
size: -
V: TRBV19

CDR3: CASSFLGGTPNTEAFF
DNA: TGTGCCAGCAGTTTTTTAGGGGGAACGCCGAACACTGAAGCTTTCTTT
J: TRBJ1-1
D: -
size: -
V: TRBV28

CDR3: CASSSGGGQPQHF
DNA: TGTGCCAGCAGTTCAGGGGGCGGTCAGCCCCAGCATTTT
J: TRBJ1-5
D: TRBD1
size: -
V: TRBV6-6

CDR3: CASSWGPRGGVF
DNA: TGTGCCAGCAGTTGGGGGCCCCGAGGAGGGGTCTTT
J: TRBJ1-1
D: -
size: once
V: TRBV7-2

CDR3: CASSLGTEGQPQHF
DNA: TGCGCCAGCAGCTTGGGGACGGAGGGTCAGCCCCAGCATTTT
J: TRBJ1-5
D: -
size: few
V: TRBV5-1

CDR3: CARSLARTVDRDGYTF
DNA: TGTGCCAGAAGCTTAGCGAGGACAGTCGATAGGGATGGCTACACCTTC
J: TRBJ1-2
D: -
size: -
V: TRBV7-5

CDR3: CSVDPGLEGAFF
DNA: TGCAGCGTTGATCCTGGACTCGAGGGAGCTTTCTTT
J: TRBJ1-1
D: -
size: -
V: TRBV29-1

CDR3: CAISESPRTGYEQYF
DNA: TGTGCCATCAGTGAAAGCCCCCGAACAGGGTACGAGCAGTACTTC
J: TRBJ2-7
D: -
size: once
V: TRBV10-3

CDR3: CASNVREDPGELFF
DNA: TGTGCCAGCAACGTGAGGGAGGACCCCGGGGAGCTGTTTTTT
J: TRBJ2-2
D: -
size: -
V: TRBV9

CDR3: CASSDRVDEKLFF
DNA: TGTGCCAGCAGCGACAGGGTTGATGAAAAACTGTTTTTT
J: TRBJ1-4
D: TRBD1
size: -
V: TRBV2

CDR3: CACGTSGAYEQYF
DNA: TGTGCCTGTGGGACTAGCGGCGCCTACGAGCAGTACTTC
J: TRBJ2-7
D: TRBD2
size: -
V: TRBV30

CDR3: CAISDTVSGAGELFF
DNA: TGTGCCATCAGTGATACAGTGTCGGGTGCCGGGGAGCTGTTTTTT
J: TRBJ2-2
D: -
size: -
V: TRBV10-3

CDR3: CASSPTLNPYGYTF
DNA: TGTGCCAGCAGCCCCACACTGAACCCCTATGGCTACACCTTC
J: TRBJ1-2
D: -
size: -
V: TRBV11-2

CDR3: CASSLGHYSGNTIYF
DNA: TGTGCCAGCAGCTTGGGACATTACTCTGGAAACACCATATATTTT
J: TRBJ1-3
D: -
size: medium-sized
V: TRBV7-6

CDR3: CAWSVTGAWETQYF
DNA: TGTGCCTGGAGTGTAACGGGAGCGTGGGAGACCCAGTACTTC
J: TRBJ2-5
D: -
size: once
V: TRBV30

CDR3: CSASRTDATNEKLFF
DNA: TGCAGTGCTAGTAGGACGGACGCAACTAATGAAAAACTGTTTTTT
J: TRBJ1-4
D: -
size: -
V: TRBV20-1

CDR3: CASSSDRDGRTRYNEQFF
DNA: TGTGCCAGCAGCTCCGACAGGGACGGGAGGACCCGATACAATGAGCAGTTCTTC
J: TRBJ2-1
D: -
size: -
V: TRBV7-6